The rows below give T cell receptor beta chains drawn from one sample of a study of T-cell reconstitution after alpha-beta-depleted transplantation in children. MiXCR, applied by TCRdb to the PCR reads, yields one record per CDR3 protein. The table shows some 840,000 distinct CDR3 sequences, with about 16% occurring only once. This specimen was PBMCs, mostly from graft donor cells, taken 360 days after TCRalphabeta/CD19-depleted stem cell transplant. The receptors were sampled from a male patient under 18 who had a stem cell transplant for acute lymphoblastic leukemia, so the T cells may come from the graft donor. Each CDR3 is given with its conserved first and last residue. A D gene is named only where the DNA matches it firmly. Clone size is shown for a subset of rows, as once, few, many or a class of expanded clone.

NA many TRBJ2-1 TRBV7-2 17 CASSSYAHSNAYNEQFF TGTGCCAGCAGCTCCTATGCTCACTCGAACGCCTACAATGAGCAGTTCTTC
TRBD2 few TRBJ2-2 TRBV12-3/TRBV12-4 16 CASSPFSGRAPGELFF TGTGCCAGCAGTCCCTTTAGCGGGAGGGCCCCCGGGGAGCTGTTTTTT
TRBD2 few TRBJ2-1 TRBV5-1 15 CASSVGLVPYNEQFF TGCGCCAGCAGCGTGGGACTAGTTCCCTACAATGAGCAGTTCTTC
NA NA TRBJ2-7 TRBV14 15 CASSQVGLLHYEQYF TGTGCCAGCAGCCAAGTAGGGCTACTGCACTACGAGCAGTACTTC
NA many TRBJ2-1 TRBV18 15 CASSPYGQKDNEQFF TGTGCCAGCTCGCCCTACGGACAGAAAGACAATGAGCAGTTCTTC
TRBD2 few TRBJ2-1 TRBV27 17 CASSLAGGRGAYNEQFF TGTGCCAGCAGTTTGGCGGGAGGAAGGGGTGCCTACAATGAGCAGTTCTTC
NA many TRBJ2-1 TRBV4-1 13 CASKREGVDEQFF TGCGCCAGCAAAAGGGAAGGGGTGGATGAGCAGTTCTTC
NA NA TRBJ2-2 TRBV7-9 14 CASSPTLVPGELFF TGTGCCAGCAGCCCGACCCTAGTCCCCGGGGAGCTGTTTTTT
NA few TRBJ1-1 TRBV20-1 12 CSARPIQGEAFF TGCAGTGCTAGACCTATACAGGGTGAAGCTTTCTTT
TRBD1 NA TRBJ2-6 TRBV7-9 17 CASSSTGTDSGANVLTF TGTGCCAGCAGCTCCACCGGGACAGACTCTGGGGCCAACGTCCTGACTTTC
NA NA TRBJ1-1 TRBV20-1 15 CSARDDGDTNTEAFF TGCAGTGCTAGAGATGATGGGGATACGAACACTGAAGCTTTCTTT
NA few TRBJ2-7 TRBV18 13 CASSPRGGSEQYF TGTGCCAGCTCACCCAGGGGGGGAAGCGAGCAGTACTTC
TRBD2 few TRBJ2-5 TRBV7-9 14 CASRSWTSQETQYF TGTGCCAGCAGATCCTGGACTAGCCAAGAGACCCAGTACTTC
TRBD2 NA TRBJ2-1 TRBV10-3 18 CAISGISPGVAGGHKQFF TGTGCCATCAGTGGTATCTCCCCTGGGGTAGCGGGAGGCCATAAGCAGTTCTTC
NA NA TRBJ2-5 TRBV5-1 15 CASSLGSLRGETQYF TGCGCCAGCAGCTTGGGTTCATTGAGGGGAGAGACCCAGTACTTC
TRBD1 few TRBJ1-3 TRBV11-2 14 CASSDTGGRNTIYF TGTGCCAGCAGCGACACAGGGGGGCGAAACACCATATATTTT
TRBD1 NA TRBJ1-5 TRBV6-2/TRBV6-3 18 CASSSPGQWVRGNQPQHF TGTGCCAGCAGTTCTCCGGGACAGTGGGTGAGAGGCAATCAGCCCCAGCATTTT
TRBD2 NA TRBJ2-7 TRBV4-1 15 CASSQVGTRVYEQYF TGCGCCAGCAGCCAAGTCGGGACTAGGGTCTACGAGCAGTACTTC
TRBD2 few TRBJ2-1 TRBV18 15 CASSPLTSGYNEQFF TGTGCCAGCTCACCATTGACTAGCGGATACAATGAGCAGTTCTTC
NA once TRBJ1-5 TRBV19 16 CASSIDQRDSNQPQHF TGTGCCAGTAGTATAGATCAACGGGATAGCAATCAGCCCCAGCATTTT
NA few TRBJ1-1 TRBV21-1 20 CASSKIGEGGQGAEDTEAFF TGTGCCAGCAGCAAAATCGGGGAGGGGGGACAGGGGGCCGAGGACACTGAAGCTTTCTTT
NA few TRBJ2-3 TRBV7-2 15 CASSPGGIGADTQYF TGTGCCAGCAGCCCTGGGGGCATAGGGGCAGATACGCAGTATTTT
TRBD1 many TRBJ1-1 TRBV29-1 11 CSARGQTEAFF TGCAGCGCGAGGGGACAGACTGAAGCTTTCTTT
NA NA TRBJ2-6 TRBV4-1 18 CASSLRQTVYSGANVLTF TGCGCCAGCAGCCTTAGGCAGACAGTATACTCTGGGGCCAACGTCCTGACTTTC
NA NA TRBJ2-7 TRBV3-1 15 CASSQVPGNSYEQYF TGTGCCAGCAGCCAAGTCCCGGGCAACTCCTACGAGCAGTACTTC
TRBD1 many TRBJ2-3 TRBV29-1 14 CSVLQGTHTDTQYF TGCAGCGTCCTACAGGGGACCCACACAGATACGCAGTATTTT
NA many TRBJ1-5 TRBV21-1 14 CASSAQDRFQPQHF TGTGCCAGCAGCGCTCAAGACAGGTTTCAGCCCCAGCATTTT
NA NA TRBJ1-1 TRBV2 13 CASSEDGNTEAFF TGTGCCAGCAGTGAAGACGGGAACACTGAAGCTTTCTTT
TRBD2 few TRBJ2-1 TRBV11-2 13 CASRGLAVNEQFF TGTGCCAGCAGAGGGCTAGCGGTAAATGAGCAGTTCTTC
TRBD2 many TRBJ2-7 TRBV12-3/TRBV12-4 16 CASSSPSGRTGYEQYF TGTGCCAGCAGTTCCCCTAGCGGGAGAACCGGGTACGAGCAGTACTTC
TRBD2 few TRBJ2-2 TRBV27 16 CASSFSGTPRTGELFF TGTGCCAGCAGTTTTAGCGGGACGCCTCGCACCGGGGAGCTGTTTTTT
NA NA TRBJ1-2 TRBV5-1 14 CASSLEAGPYGYTF TGCGCCAGCAGCTTGGAGGCAGGCCCCTATGGCTACACCTTC
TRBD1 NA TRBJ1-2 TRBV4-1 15 CASSSGQGYTYGYTF TGCGCCAGCAGCAGCGGACAGGGGTATACGTATGGCTACACCTTC
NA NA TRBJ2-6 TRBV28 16 CASSFASSLGANVLTF TGTGCCAGCAGTTTTGCCTCCTCACTAGGGGCCAACGTCCTGACTTTC
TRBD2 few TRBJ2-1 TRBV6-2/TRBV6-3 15 CASRDSGLWGDEQFF TGTGCCAGCAGGGACTCGGGACTATGGGGCGATGAGCAGTTCTTC
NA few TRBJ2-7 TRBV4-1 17 CASSSRPVRGSSYEQYF TGCGCCAGCAGCTCGAGGCCGGTAAGGGGGAGCTCCTACGAGCAGTACTTC
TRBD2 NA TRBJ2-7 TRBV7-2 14 CASSLPVAGSEQYF TGTGCCAGCAGCTTACCCGTAGCGGGAAGCGAGCAGTACTTC
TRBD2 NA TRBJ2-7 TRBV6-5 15 CASSYSLAGGYEQYF TGTGCCAGCAGTTACTCGCTAGCGGGAGGTTACGAGCAGTACTTC
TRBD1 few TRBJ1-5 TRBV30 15 CASRSRDSSNQPQHF TGTGCCTCCAGGAGCCGGGACAGCAGCAATCAGCCCCAGCATTTT
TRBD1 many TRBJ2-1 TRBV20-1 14 CSASDDRGPGEQFF TGCAGTGCTAGCGACGACAGGGGGCCCGGTGAGCAGTTCTTC
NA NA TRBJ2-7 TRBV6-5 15 CASSYSGSSSYEQYF TGTGCCAGCAGTTACTCCGGTAGCTCATCCTACGAGCAGTACTTC
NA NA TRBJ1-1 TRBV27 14 CASGSLQGPAEAFF TGTGCCAGCGGGTCCTTACAGGGTCCCGCTGAAGCTTTCTTT
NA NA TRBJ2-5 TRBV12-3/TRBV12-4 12 CASSLRAAAQYF TGTGCCAGCAGTTTAAGGGCGGCGGCCCAGTACTTC
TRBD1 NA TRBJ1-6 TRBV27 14 CASSLQGDHSPLHF TGTGCCAGCAGTTTACAGGGGGATCATTCACCCCTCCACTTT
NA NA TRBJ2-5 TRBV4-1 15 CASSQVHLGGETQYF TGCGCCAGCAGCCAAGTCCATCTAGGGGGAGAGACCCAGTACTTC
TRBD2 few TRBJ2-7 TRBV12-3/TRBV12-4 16 CASSPSPGLAGKEQYF TGTGCCAGCAGTCCCTCCCCGGGACTAGCGGGAAAAGAGCAGTACTTC
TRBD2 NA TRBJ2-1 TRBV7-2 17 CASSFGTSGRGYNEQFF TGTGCCAGCAGCTTCGGGACTAGCGGGAGAGGATACAATGAGCAGTTCTTC
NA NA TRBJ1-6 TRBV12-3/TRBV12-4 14 CASSWGHLRSPLHF TGTGCCAGCAGCTGGGGACACCTACGTTCACCCCTCCACTTT
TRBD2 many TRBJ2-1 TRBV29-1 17 CSVDGTSGRARYNEQFF TGCAGCGTAGACGGAACTAGCGGGAGGGCCCGCTACAATGAGCAGTTCTTC